Below, 17 T cell receptor beta chains from the same sample are listed, as sequenced in a study of control samples from healthy donors and cancer patients (dated by TCRdb to the early 2020s). Library construction relied on the immunoSEQ multiplex PCR assay. The table was pulled from immuneACCESS by TCRdb, which kept in-frame rearrangements only. Such tables lose some clones; where checked, under half of the loss comes from unresolved V genes, and the rest has no known cause. This sample is represented by some 96,000 clones; just over 90% of them were singletons. Of the sample, more than 7% is held by the ten largest clones. The sample was blood. The source is a man aged 18 to 29 in good health.

The chain uses TRBV9 and TRBJ2-2; D may be TRBD2 (5 bases). The V end was cut by 1 base, the J end by 8 bases, with 15 bases between. The CDR3 spans 15 residues. Germline V lookup: CDR1 SGDLS, CDR2 YYNGEE. CDR3 nucleotide sequence: TGTGCCAGCAGCGTAACTAGAGTCGGATCTGGGGAGCTGTTTTTT. This encodes CASSVTRVGSGELFF.

The chain carries TRBV7-6 and TRBJ1-6, with TRBD1 matching 7 bases. The V segment lost 1 base and the J segment 1 base; nucleotides outside the gene matches: 10. CDR3 size: 19 residues. The V gene's germline CDR1 is SGHVS and CDR2 FNYEAQ. Here the CDR3 DNA reads TGTGCCAGCAGCTTAGGATCGACAGGGCCGGCGTCCTATAATTCACCCCTCCACTTT. Translation: CASSLGSTGPASYNSPLHF.

The J gene is TRBJ1-2, the V gene TRBV7-9, with D possibly being TRBD1 (5 bases). CDR1 and CDR2 from the germline V gene are SEHNR and FQNEAQ (reference sequence). CDR3 length: 14 amino acids. V was trimmed by 6 bases and J by 2 bases, leaving 13 bases between them. CDR3 DNA sequence: TGTGCCAGCAGTTCGCCGACAGCGAACTATGGCTACACCTTC. This translates into CASSSPTANYGYTF.

The chain couples TRBV4-1 to TRBJ1-5; no clear D gene. Germline V CDR1 and CDR2: MGHRA, YSYEKL. Trimming left V 4 bases short and J 6 bases short, with 16 bases between. This CDR3 has 15 residues. CDR3 DNA: TGCGCCAGCAGCCCACAACCCGTCCCCGGTCAGCCCCAGCATTTT. Translating gives CASSPQPVPGQPQHF.

The V call is TRBV12-5, the J call TRBJ2-7; a possible D gene is TRBD2 (5 bases). The CDR3 has 13 residues. Germline V gene data show CDR1 as LGHNT and CDR2 as FRNRAP. The ends were cut back, 6 bases at V and 7 bases at J, with 16 bases in the middle. The CDR3 coding sequence is TGTGCTAGTGGACTCGTATCCCGGACTGAGCAGTACTTC. It yields the protein CASGLVSRTEQYF. The full variable domain, rest sourced from reference TRBV12-5 and TRBJ2-7, is DARVTQTPRHKVTEMGQEVTMRCQPILGHNTVFWYRQTMMQGLELLAYFRNRAPLDDSGMPKDRFSAEMPDATLATLKIQPSEPRDSAVYFCASGLVSRTEQYFGPGTRLTVT.

This rearrangement joins TRBV4-2 to TRBJ2-5; D could derive from TRBD1 or TRBD2 (5 bases each). Germline V gene data show CDR1 as LGHNA and CDR2 as YNFKEQ. Deletions cut 5 bases from V and 0 bases from J, with 10 bases between. The CDR3 runs to 14 residues. CDR3 DNA sequence: TGTGCCAGCAGCTGGGGGACGAACCAAGAGACCCAGTACTTC. It codes for CASSWGTNQETQYF.

This sequence joins TRBV5-6 and TRBJ2-5; D could derive from TRBD1 or TRBD2 (5 bases each). The CDR3 length is 16 residues. Germline values: CDR1 SGHDT, CDR2 YYEEEE. The germline V and J ends were trimmed by 1 base and 4 bases, with 17 bases remaining between them. This chain's CDR3 is CASSLLGQGVRETQYF. For the CDR3, the DNA is TGTGCCAGCAGCTTGCTTGGTCAGGGAGTACGAGAGACCCAGTACTTC.

The rearrangement uses TRBV27 and TRBJ2-5; no definite D call. The CDR3 contains 11 residues. V dropped 6 bases and J dropped 4 bases, with 6 bases sitting between them. Germline V CDR1 and CDR2: MNHEY, SMNVEV (reference sequence). The CDR3 spells CASRGGETQYF. CDR3 nucleotide sequence: TGTGCCAGCAGGGGCGGAGAGACCCAGTACTTC.

This chain connects TRBV6-1 to TRBJ2-7; D remains unclear. In germline, CDR1 is MNHNS, CDR2 SASEGT. V dropped 1 base and J dropped 5 bases, with 18 bases sitting between them. The CDR3 spans 16 residues. CDR3 amino acids: CASSEDYWGTGNEQYF. In nucleotides, the CDR3 is TGTGCCAGCAGTGAAGATTATTGGGGTACGGGTAACGAGCAGTACTTC.

The CDR3 nucleotides are TGCGCCAGCAGCCAAGATGGACGGCGCGGGGGACCCCAGCATTTT. It translates to CASSQDGRRGGPQHF. This chain connects TRBV4-3 to TRBJ1-5; possibly TRBD1 for D (5 bases). This CDR3 region has 15 residues. Deletions cut 0 bases from V and 10 bases from J, with 16 bases between. The germline gives CDR1 LGHNA, CDR2 YSLEER.

This sequence joins TRBV5-1 and TRBJ1-6, with D possibly TRBD1 on 5 matching bases. The CDR3 has 14 residues. V was shortened by 4 bases and J by 7 bases, with 12 bases between the two germline ends. Germline assignment: CDR1 SGHRS and CDR2 YFSETQ. CDR3 loop: CASSQGLENSPLHF. In nucleotides, the CDR3 is TGCGCCAGCAGCCAGGGACTGGAAAATTCACCCCTCCACTTT.

The chain links TRBV27 to TRBJ1-1, with TRBD1 identical over 9 bases. V shed 0 bases and J 5 bases; nucleotides not matched to a gene: 1. Germline V gives CDR1 MNHEY, CDR2 SMNVEV (reference sequence). The CDR3 is made up of 14 amino acids. The CDR3, as DNA: TGTGCCAGCAGTTTATCAGGACAGGGGACTGAAGCTTTCTTT. Translating it yields CASSLSGQGTEAFF.

The V and J genes are TRBV6-5 and TRBJ2-3; the D gene could be TRBD1 or TRBD2 (5 bases each). Per the germline V gene, CDR1 is MNHEY and CDR2 is SVGAGI. The germline V and J ends were trimmed by 8 bases and 2 bases, with 20 bases remaining between them. The CDR3 sequence is 16 residues long. The CDR3 spells CASRSWGWATTDTQYF. The CDR3 nucleotides are TGTGCCAGCCGTTCGTGGGGGTGGGCTACCACAGATACGCAGTATTTT.

The chain has TRBV10-1 and TRBJ2-1; D perhaps matches TRBD2 (6 bases). Trimming took off 2 bases at V and 8 bases at J, with 19 bases between the two ends. The CDR3 spans 16 residues. Germline V gene sequence: CDR1 WNHNN, CDR2 SYGVQD (reference sequence). CDR3 bases: TGCGCCAGCAGTGAGCCGGGACTCTGGGAACGAGATGAGCAGTTCTTC. Protein sequence: CASSEPGLWERDEQFF.

CDR3 sequence: CSVPGTNEQFF. CDR3 coding DNA: TGCAGCGTGCCCGGGACGAATGAGCAGTTCTTC. The chain links TRBV29-1 to TRBJ2-1; D is possibly TRBD1 or TRBD2 (5 bases each). V was trimmed by 6 bases and J by 7 bases, leaving 10 bases between them. The CDR3 sequence is 11 residues long. Per the germline V gene, CDR1 is SQVTM and CDR2 is ANQGSEA.

The chain couples TRBV6-4 to TRBJ2-1; tentatively, D is TRBD1 (6 bases). Trimming cost V 3 bases and J 5 bases, with 11 bases left between them. The CDR3 has 14 amino acids. Germline V gives CDR1 MRHNA, CDR2 SNTAGT. For the CDR3, the DNA is TGTGCCAGCAGTGAGAAAAGGGGGAACAATGAGCAGTTCTTC. This translates into CASSEKRGNNEQFF.

V and J are TRBV19 and TRBJ2-3; no firm D call. Germline CDR1 is LNHDA and CDR2 is SQIVND (reference sequence). The CDR3 runs 14 residues. V was trimmed by 5 bases and J by 6 bases, leaving 15 bases between them. The CDR3 is CASSASVRPDTQYF. The CDR3 DNA is TGTGCCAGTAGTGCCTCTGTAAGGCCCGATACGCAGTATTTT.